A single sample gave rise to the 19 T cell receptor beta chains below, sequenced in a study of blood T cell repertoires in COVID-19. Some clones are missing from TCRdb's copy, which holds only in-frame ones; the method was immunoSEQ multiplex PCR. The sample records about 200,000 clones, around 86% being singletons. The sample comprised peripheral blood. Source of these receptors: a man aged 55 to 69 with acute or convalescent COVID-19.

This rearrangement joins TRBV4-2 to TRBJ2-5; 9 bases fit TRBD1. Germline V gene sequence: CDR1 LGHNA, CDR2 YNFKEQ. After removal of 1 base from V and 4 bases from J, the junction contained 7 bases not matched to a gene. The CDR3 extends over 16 amino acids. The CDR3 DNA is TGTGCCAGCAGCCAAGGGACCGGGACAGGGCGAGAGACCCAGTACTTC. It yields the protein CASSQGTGTGRETQYF.

This chain connects TRBV6-5 to TRBJ2-1, with 10 bases aligning to TRBD2. Losses at the gene ends were 6 bases for V and 7 bases for J; bases not matched to a gene: 9. CDR3 length: 15 amino acids. Germline V gives CDR1 MNHEY, CDR2 SVGAGI. CDR3 sequence: CASSYTSGASNEQFF. As DNA, the CDR3 is TGTGCCAGCAGCTATACTAGCGGGGCTTCGAATGAGCAGTTCTTC.

This clone appeared a single time. CDR3 sequence reads: CASSPRQGGYEQFF. CDR3 DNA sequence: TGTGCCAGCAGCCCACGGCAAGGAGGGTATGAGCAGTTCTTC. The V gene is TRBV9, the J gene TRBJ2-1, with D possibly being TRBD2 (6 bases). The germline gives CDR1 SGDLS, CDR2 YYNGEE. Trimming took 4 bases from V and 8 from J, leaving 16 bases between them. The CDR3 totals 14 residues.

This chain connects TRBV4-3 to TRBJ2-1, with 8 nucleotides matching TRBD1. The V and J ends lost 3 bases and 6 bases, in that order; junction bases with no gene match: 10. The CDR3 runs 16 residues. Germline V lookup: CDR1 LGHNA, CDR2 YSLEER. The CDR3 nucleotides read TGCGCCAGCAGCCACTTTAGGACAGGGAACGGCAATGAGCAGTTCTTC. Encoded protein: CASSHFRTGNGNEQFF.

Only a few counts were recorded for this clone. This chain uses TRBV3-1 (or the pseudogene TRBV3-2) with TRBJ1-6; D is unresolved. CDR1 and CDR2 from the germline V gene are LGHDT and YNNKEL (reference sequence). Trimming removed 4 bases from V and 5 bases from J, with 9 bases in between. This CDR3 comprises 14 residues. The CDR3 coding sequence is TGTGCCAGCAGCCGAGCCGGGGATAATTCACCCCTCCACTTT. As protein: CASSRAGDNSPLHF.

This chain connects TRBV13 to TRBJ1-3; D gene unclear. The CDR3 runs 15 residues. Trimming took 1 base from V and 0 from J, leaving 7 bases between them. The germline V gene has CDR1 PRHDT and CDR2 FYEKMQ (reference sequence). The CDR3 DNA reads TGTGCCAGCAGCTTAGTCCCAGACTCTGGAAACACCATATATTTT. Its translation is CASSLVPDSGNTIYF.

The sample holds one count of this clone. This chain connects TRBV5-6 to TRBJ1-6; TRBD1 might be the D (5 bases). V was trimmed by 0 bases and J by 0 bases, leaving 16 bases between them. This CDR3 is 19 amino acids long. CDR1 is SGHDT, CDR2 YYEEEE, per germline. The DNA for the CDR3 is TGTGCCAGCAGCTTGGGCGTAGGACACTACAGCTCCTATAATTCACCCCTCCACTTT. Amino acid sequence: CASSLGVGHYSSYNSPLHF.

The chain couples TRBV6-5 to TRBJ2-1; weak D call: TRBD2 (7 bases). In germline, CDR1 is MNHEY, CDR2 SVGAGI. This CDR3 is built from 15 residues. V dropped 0 bases and J dropped 9 bases, with 15 bases sitting between them. The CDR3 DNA is TGTGCCAGCAGTTACTCTCGGGGGGCCCAACGTGAGCAGTTCTTC. It encodes CASSYSRGAQREQFF.

The chain couples TRBV19 to TRBJ1-5; D possibly corresponds to TRBD1 (5 bases). The CDR3 runs 16 residues. Between the trimmed V and J ends, which lost 2 bases and 7 bases, there was a span of 18 bases. Per germline, CDR1 LNHDA and CDR2 SQIVND (reference sequence). The CDR3 here is CASSISPGGGWQPQHF. Written as DNA, the CDR3 is TGTGCCAGTAGTATAAGCCCCGGGGGGGGTTGGCAGCCCCAGCATTTT.

This clone was picked up a small number of times. The chain links TRBV27 to TRBJ1-3; D not resolved. Germline loops: CDR1 MNHEY, CDR2 SMNVEV (reference sequence). This CDR3 contains 16 residues. V lost 2 bases to trimming and J lost 0 bases, with 11 bases between them. The CDR3 spells CASSLAPGVSGNTIYF. The CDR3 DNA reads TGTGCCAGCAGTTTAGCCCCAGGCGTCTCTGGAAACACCATATATTTT.

V is TRBV7-2 and J is TRBJ2-1; D is possibly TRBD1 (5 bases). The V end lost 4 bases, the J end lost 4 bases, and 8 bases lay between the germline ends. This CDR3 is 13 amino acids long. Per germline, CDR1 SGHTA and CDR2 FQGNSA. The CDR3 nucleotides read TGTGCCAGCAGCTCAGGACAATACAATGAGCAGTTCTTC. Translation: CASSSGQYNEQFF.

Written as DNA, the CDR3 is TGTGCCAGCAGTAATCAGGGGGGAAGGGACGAGCAGTACTTC. Its protein product is CASSNQGGRDEQYF. This chain joins TRBV6-5 and TRBJ2-7; D is possibly TRBD1 (7 bases). The CDR3 totals 14 residues. Deletions cut 5 bases from V and 5 bases from J, with 16 bases between. In germline, CDR1 is MNHEY, CDR2 SVGAGI.

This clone was seen only once. CDR3 sequence: CASSQGVGEGQPQHF. DNA of the CDR3: TGTGCCAGCAGCCAAGGGGTGGGTGAGGGACAGCCCCAGCATTTT. The V call is TRBV3-1 (or the pseudogene TRBV3-2), the J call TRBJ1-5; D is uncertain. This CDR3 spans 15 amino acids. Deletions cut 1 base from V and 7 bases from J, with 14 bases between. The germline gives CDR1 LGHDT, CDR2 YNNKEL (reference sequence).

The chain links TRBV14 to TRBJ2-1; TRBD1 might be the D (7 bases). Germline CDR1 reads SGHDN; CDR2 reads FVKESK. Trimming took 4 bases from V and 9 from J, leaving 13 bases between them. This CDR3 region has 13 residues. CDR3 sequence: CASSLRQGGEQFF. CDR3 bases: TGTGCCAGCAGCCTGCGCCAGGGGGGTGAGCAGTTCTTC.

This chain connects TRBV19 to TRBJ2-3; 7 bases are a match to TRBD1. Germline lookup yields CDR1 LNHDA and CDR2 SQIVND (reference sequence). After removal of 1 base from V and 1 base from J, the junction contained 2 bases not matched to a gene. The length of the CDR3 is 15 residues. The CDR3 nucleotides are TGTGCCAGTAGTATAGCAGGGGGAGGCACAGATACGCAGTATTTT. Translated: CASSIAGGGTDTQYF.

This clone showed up just a few times. The J gene is TRBJ2-7, the V gene TRBV6-6; D is possibly TRBD1 (5 bases). In germline, CDR1 is MNHNY, CDR2 SVGAGI (reference sequence). This CDR3 spans 15 amino acids. V lost 3 bases to trimming and J lost 0 bases, with 12 bases between them. CDR3: CASSYRQGHSYEQYF. CDR3 bases: TGTGCCAGCAGTTATCGGCAGGGCCACTCCTACGAGCAGTACTTC.

With regard to this clone: Since a much larger clone is just one base distant, this may be a read error. This sample also contains other DNA sequences that code for the same CDR3. This chain links TRBV19 with TRBJ1-5; TRBD1 agrees at 12 bases. From germline, CDR1 is LNHDA and CDR2 SQIVND (reference sequence). The CDR3 covers 15 residues. V shed 3 bases, J shed 6 bases, and the junction held 3 bases outside the gene matches. The CDR3 region is CASSIGTGGGQPQHF. CDR3 sequence (DNA): TGTGCCAGTAGTATCGGGACAGGGGGCGGTCAGCCCCAGCATTTT. The complete variable domain, with remaining parts taken from reference TRBV19 and TRBJ1-5, reads DGGITQSPKYLFRKEGQNVTLSCEQNLNHDAMYWYRQDPGQGLRLIYYSQIVNDFQKGDIAEGYSVSREKKESFPLTVTSAQKNPTAFYLCASSIGTGGGQPQHFGDGTRLSIL.

This chain links TRBV28 with TRBJ2-4; tentative D call: TRBD2 (5 bases). This CDR3 is 11 amino acids long. CDR1 is MDHEN, CDR2 SYDVKM, per germline. The chain's CDR3 is CLAGAKNIQYF. As DNA, the CDR3 is TGTCTGGCGGGAGCCAAAAACATTCAGTACTTC.

The chain is built from TRBV6-2 or TRBV6-3 and TRBJ2-6; no firm D call. The CDR3 totals 16 residues. The V and J ends lost 5 bases and 4 bases respectively, with 15 bases between them. Germline assignment: CDR1 MNHEY and CDR2 SVGEGT. The CDR3 sequence is CASSTFKRPGANVLTF. The CDR3 region has the DNA TGTGCCAGCAGTACCTTTAAGCGACCCGGGGCCAACGTCCTGACTTTC.